In this sample, the clone carrying this TCR beta chain turned up once. Its antigen is unknown. The data stem from a study of T cell responses to AZD1222 COVID-19 vaccine. The germline CDR1 and CDR2 sequences are MNHEY and SVGAGI. V shed 2 bases and J shed 7 bases, with 8 bases lying between them. The CDR3 is 13 amino acids. Here immunoSEQ multiplex PCR was the method, and the copy in TCRdb shows in-frame clones only, minus some. The sample records about 83,000 clones, more than 70% being singletons. Whole-study findings and limits: Researchers report vaccine-associated CD4 TCRs spanning spike, with dominance at 160-218 and 743-854. Spike-specific TCR depth and breadth grew after two AZD1222 doses.

V is TRBV6-5 and J is TRBJ2-2, with D possibly matching TRBD2 (6 bases). Sequenced material: peripheral blood, taken on day 0 of AZD1222 vaccination. The TCR comes from an adult in good health. CDR3 protein: CASSYGGNGELFF. The CDR3 region has the DNA TGTGCCAGCAGTTACGGGGGGAACGGGGAGCTGTTTTTT.